This T cell receptor (beta chain) came from a study of shared clonotypes between healthy human individuals. Every subset's genomic DNA went evenly onto several immunoSEQ plates. Only in-frame clones appear in the TCRdb table, and some are missing; sequencing was by immunoSEQ multiplex PCR. The sample includes around 1,900,000 clones, around 93% of them seen just once. With regard to this clone: Its antigen is unidentified.

General observations from the study: A handful of donors showed sharing of about 4.6% of naive CD4 clonotypes. Non-shared clonotypes had lower generation probabilities than those shared by all four donors. Clonotype sharing among the donors was expected to vary with sequencing depth.

This CDR3 is 14 amino acids long. The ends lost 8 bases at V and 0 bases at J; junction bases unmatched: 7. Germline V lookup: CDR1 WNHNN, CDR2 SYGVQD (reference sequence). CD45RO-negative cells were positively selected for CCR7, leaving out terminally differentiated effector memory CD45RA+ cells. The sequence derives from a young man in good health. Some clones in this sample may be carry-over from other donors' samples. Material for sequencing was naive CD8+ T cells from PBMCs. This rearrangement joins TRBV10-1 to TRBJ2-7, with TRBD2 matching 7 bases. CDR3 DNA: TGCGCCAGCTGCGCGAGCGGGGCCTCCTACGAGCAGTACTTC. As protein: CASCASGASYEQYF.